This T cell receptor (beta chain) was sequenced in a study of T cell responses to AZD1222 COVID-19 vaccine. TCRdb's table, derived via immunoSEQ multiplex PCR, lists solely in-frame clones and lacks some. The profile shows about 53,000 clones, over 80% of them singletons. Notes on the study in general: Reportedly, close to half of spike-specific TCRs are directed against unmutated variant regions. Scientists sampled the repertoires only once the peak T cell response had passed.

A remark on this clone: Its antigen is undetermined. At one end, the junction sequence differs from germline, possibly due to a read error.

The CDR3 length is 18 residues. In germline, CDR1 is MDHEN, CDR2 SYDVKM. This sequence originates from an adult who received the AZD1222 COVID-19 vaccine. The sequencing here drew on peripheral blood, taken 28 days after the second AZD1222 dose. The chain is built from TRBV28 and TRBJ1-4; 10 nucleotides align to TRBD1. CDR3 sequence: CASSLSGTGVVFNEKLFF. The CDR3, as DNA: TGTGCCAGCAGTTTATCCGGGACAGGGGTAGTTTTTAATGAAAAACTGTTTTTC.